This T cell receptor (beta chain) was observed in a study of T cells in Graves' hyperthyroidism and ophthalmopathy. It was RNA transcripts that yielded the amplified TCR beta CDR3 regions. The HTBI primer set was used in a first-round RT-PCR of the TCR CDR3. MiXCR was run by TCRdb on the multiplex PCR reads, yielding one entry per CDR3 protein. The table shows under 350,000 distinct CDR3 sequences, with over 15% occurring only once. Absence of ophthalmopathy progression within 18 months defined stable Graves' hyperthyroidism. Investigators excluded patients with uncontrolled infection, other autoimmune disease, pregnancy or lactation. Overall study results and limits: Among clonotypes expanded in thyroid above 0.001, most were also found in blood. For ophthalmopathy, model prediction preceded onset by a median 6.5 months.

The sample holds a few counts of this clonotype. The antigen is undetermined. In germline, CDR1 is SGHAT, CDR2 FQNNGV. The V end was cut by 9 bases, the J end by 2 bases, with 17 bases between. There are 15 residues in the CDR3. The V gene is TRBV11-2, the J gene TRBJ1-5; D unclear. The source of this sequence is a woman between 45 and 60 years old with Graves' hyperthyroidism. The sample was blood. CDR3 sequence: CASSIFAGGNQPQHF. CDR3 sequence (DNA): TGTGCCAGTAGTATTTTCGCCGGGGGCAATCAGCCCCAGCATTTT.